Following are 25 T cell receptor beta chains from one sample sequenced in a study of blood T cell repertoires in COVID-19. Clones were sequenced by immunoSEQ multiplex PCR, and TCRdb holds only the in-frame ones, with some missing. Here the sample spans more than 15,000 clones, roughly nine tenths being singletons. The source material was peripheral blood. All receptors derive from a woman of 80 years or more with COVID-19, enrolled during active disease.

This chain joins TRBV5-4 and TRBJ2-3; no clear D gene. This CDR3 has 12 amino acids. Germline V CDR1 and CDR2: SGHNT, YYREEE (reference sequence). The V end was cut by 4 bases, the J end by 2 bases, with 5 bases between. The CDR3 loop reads CASSLYTDTQYF. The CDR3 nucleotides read TGTGCCAGCAGCCTCTACACAGATACGCAGTATTTT. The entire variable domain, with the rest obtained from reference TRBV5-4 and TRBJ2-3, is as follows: ETGVTQSPTHLIKTRGQQVTLRCSSQSGHNTVSWYQQALGQGPQFIFQYYREEENGRGNFPPRFSGLQFPNYSSELNVNALELDDSALYLCASSLYTDTQYFGPGTRLTVL.

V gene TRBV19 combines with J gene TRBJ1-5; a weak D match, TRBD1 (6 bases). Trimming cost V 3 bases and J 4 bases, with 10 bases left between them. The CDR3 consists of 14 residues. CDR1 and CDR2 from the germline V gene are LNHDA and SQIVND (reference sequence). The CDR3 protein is CASSMGAWNQPQHF. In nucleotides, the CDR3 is TGTGCCAGTAGTATGGGGGCCTGGAATCAGCCCCAGCATTTT.

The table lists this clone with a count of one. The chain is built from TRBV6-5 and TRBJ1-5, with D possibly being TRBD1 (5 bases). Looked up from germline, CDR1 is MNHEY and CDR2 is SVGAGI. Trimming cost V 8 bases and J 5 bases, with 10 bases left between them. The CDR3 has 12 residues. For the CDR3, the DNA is TGTGCCAGCGGGGCCGTCGATCAGCCCCAGCATTTT. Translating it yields CASGAVDQPQHF.

The CDR3 region has the DNA TGTGCCAGCAGCTTGGTGGGGCTGGGAGGCTACACCTTC. Its translation is CASSLVGLGGYTF. The chain employs TRBV5-6 and TRBJ1-2, with D tentatively TRBD1 (5 bases). V lost 0 bases and J 8 bases, leaving 11 bases between the germline ends. The length of the CDR3 is 13 residues. The germline CDR1 and CDR2 sequences are SGHDT and YYEEEE. Looking up the rest from reference TRBV5-6 and TRBJ1-2 gives the full variable domain: DAGVTQSPTHLIKTRGQQVTLRCSPKSGHDTVSWYQQALGQGPQFIFQYYEEEERQRGNFPDRFSGHQFPNYSSELNVNALLLGDSALYLCASSLVGLGGYTFGSGTRLTVV.

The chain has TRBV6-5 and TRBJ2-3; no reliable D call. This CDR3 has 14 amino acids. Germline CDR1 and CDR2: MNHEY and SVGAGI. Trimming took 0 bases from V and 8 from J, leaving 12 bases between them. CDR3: CASSYSSRLGTQYF. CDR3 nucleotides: TGTGCCAGCAGTTACTCGAGCCGACTCGGTACGCAGTATTTT.

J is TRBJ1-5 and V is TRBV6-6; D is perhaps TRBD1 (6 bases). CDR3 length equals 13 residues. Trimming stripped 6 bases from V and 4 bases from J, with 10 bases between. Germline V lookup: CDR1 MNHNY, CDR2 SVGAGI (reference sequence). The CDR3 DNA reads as TGTGCCAGCAGCAACAGGGAAAATCAGCCCCAGCATTTT. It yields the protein CASSNRENQPQHF.

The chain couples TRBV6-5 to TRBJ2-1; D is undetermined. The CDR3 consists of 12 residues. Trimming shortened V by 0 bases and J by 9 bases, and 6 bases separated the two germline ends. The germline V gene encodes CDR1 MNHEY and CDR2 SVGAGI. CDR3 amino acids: CASSYSNGEQFF. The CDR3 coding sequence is TGTGCCAGCAGTTACTCGAACGGTGAGCAGTTCTTC.

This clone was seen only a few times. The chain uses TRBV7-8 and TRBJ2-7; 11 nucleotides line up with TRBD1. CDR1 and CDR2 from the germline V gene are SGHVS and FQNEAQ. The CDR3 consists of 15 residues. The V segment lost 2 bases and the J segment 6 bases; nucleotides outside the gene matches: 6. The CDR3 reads CASSLFPGTGGEQYF. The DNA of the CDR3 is TGTGCCAGCAGCTTATTCCCCGGGACAGGGGGCGAGCAGTACTTC. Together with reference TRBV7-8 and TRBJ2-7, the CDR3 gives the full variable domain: GAGVSQSPRYKVAKRGQDVALRCDPISGHVSLFWYQQALGQGPEFLTYFQNEAQLDKSGLPSDRFFAERPEGSVSTLKIQRTQQEDSAVYLCASSLFPGTGGEQYFGPGTRLTVT.

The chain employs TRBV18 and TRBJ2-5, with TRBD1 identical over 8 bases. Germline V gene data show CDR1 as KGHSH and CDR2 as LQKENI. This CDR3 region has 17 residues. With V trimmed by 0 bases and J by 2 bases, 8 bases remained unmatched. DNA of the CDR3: TGTGCCAGCTCACCACCAAGCTCACAGGGGGGTCAAGAGACCCAGTACTTC. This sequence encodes CASSPPSSQGGQETQYF. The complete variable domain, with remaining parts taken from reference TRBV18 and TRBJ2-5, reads NAGVMQNPRHLVRRRGQEARLRCSPMKGHSHVYWYRQLPEEGLKFMVYLQKENIIDESGMPKERFSAEFPKEGPSILRIQQVVRGDSAAYFCASSPPSSQGGQETQYFGPGTRLLVL.

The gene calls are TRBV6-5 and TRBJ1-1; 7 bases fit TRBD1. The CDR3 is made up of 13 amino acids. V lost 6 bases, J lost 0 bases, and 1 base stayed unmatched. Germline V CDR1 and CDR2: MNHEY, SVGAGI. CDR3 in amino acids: CASRGQLNTEAFF. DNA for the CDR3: TGTGCCAGCAGGGGACAGCTGAACACTGAAGCTTTCTTT.

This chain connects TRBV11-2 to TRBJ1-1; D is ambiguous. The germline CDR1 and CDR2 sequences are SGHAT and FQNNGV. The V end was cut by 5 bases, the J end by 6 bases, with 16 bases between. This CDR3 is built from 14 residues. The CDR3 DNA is TGTGCCAGCAGCCGAATATCAACAAACGCTGAAGCTTTCTTT. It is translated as CASSRISTNAEAFF. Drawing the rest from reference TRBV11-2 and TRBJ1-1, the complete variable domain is EAGVAQSPRYKIIEKRQSVAFWCNPISGHATLYWYQQILGQGPKLLIQFQNNGVVDDSQLPKDRFSAERLKGVDSTLKIQPAKLEDSAVYLCASSRISTNAEAFFGQGTRLTVV.

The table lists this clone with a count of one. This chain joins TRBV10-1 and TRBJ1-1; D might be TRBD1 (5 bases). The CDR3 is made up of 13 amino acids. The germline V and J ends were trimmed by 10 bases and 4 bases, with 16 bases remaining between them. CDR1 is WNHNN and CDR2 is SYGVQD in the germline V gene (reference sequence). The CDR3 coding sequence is TGCGCCAACCACAGGACGGGCGGCACTGAAGCTTTCTTT. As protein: CANHRTGGTEAFF.

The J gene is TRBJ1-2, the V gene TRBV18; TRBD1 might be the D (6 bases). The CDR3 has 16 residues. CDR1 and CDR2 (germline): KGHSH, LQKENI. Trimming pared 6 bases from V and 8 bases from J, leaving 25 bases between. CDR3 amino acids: CASSHNGAGAFPGYTF. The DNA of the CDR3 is TGTGCCAGCTCTCACAACGGGGCAGGGGCTTTCCCCGGCTACACCTTC.

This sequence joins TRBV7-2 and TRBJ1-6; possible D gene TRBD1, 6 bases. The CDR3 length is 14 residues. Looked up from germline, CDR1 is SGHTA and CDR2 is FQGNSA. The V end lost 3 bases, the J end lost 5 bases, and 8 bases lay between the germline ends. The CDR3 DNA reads TGTGCCAGCAGCTTCGGACAGAATAATTCACCCCTCCACTTT. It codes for CASSFGQNNSPLHF.

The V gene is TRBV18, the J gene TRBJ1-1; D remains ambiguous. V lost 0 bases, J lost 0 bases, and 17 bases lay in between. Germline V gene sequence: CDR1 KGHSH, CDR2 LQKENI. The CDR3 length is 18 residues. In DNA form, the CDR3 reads TGTGCCAGCTCACCACCGGTGACAACCTCTGCCATGAACACTGAAGCTTTCTTT. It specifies CASSPPVTTSAMNTEAFF.

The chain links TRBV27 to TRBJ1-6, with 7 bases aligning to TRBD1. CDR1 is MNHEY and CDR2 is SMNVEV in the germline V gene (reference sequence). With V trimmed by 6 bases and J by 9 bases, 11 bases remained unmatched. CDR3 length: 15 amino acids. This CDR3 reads CASSPSTGSSSPLHF. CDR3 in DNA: TGTGCCAGCAGCCCTTCGACAGGGTCGTCTTCACCCCTCCACTTT.

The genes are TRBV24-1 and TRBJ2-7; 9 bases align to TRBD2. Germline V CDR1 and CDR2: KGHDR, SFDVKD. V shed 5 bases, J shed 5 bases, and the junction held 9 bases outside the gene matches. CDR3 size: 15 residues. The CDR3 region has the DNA TGTGCCACCAGTGGGGGTAGCGGGAGTATTGACGAGCAGTACTTC. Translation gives CATSGGSGSIDEQYF.

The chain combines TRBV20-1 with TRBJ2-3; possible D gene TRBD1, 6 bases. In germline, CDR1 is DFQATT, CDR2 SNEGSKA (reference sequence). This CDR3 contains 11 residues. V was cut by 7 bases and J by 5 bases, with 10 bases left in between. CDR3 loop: CSGGQGDTQYF. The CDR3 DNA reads TGCAGTGGGGGGCAAGGAGATACGCAGTATTTT.

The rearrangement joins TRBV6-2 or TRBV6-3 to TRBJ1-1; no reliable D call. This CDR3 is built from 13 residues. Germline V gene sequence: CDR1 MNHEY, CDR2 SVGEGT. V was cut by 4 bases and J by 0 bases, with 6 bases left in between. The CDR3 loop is CASSFYLNTEAFF. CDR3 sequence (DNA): TGTGCCAGCAGTTTTTATCTGAACACTGAAGCTTTCTTT.

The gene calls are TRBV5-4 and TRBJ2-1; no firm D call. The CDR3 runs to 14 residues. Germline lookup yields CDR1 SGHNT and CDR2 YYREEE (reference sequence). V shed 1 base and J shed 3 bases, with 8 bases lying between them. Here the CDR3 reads CASSLRSSYNEQFF. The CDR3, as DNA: TGTGCCAGCAGCTTGCGTTCTAGCTACAATGAGCAGTTCTTC. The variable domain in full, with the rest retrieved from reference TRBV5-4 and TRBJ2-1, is ETGVTQSPTHLIKTRGQQVTLRCSSQSGHNTVSWYQQALGQGPQFIFQYYREEENGRGNFPPRFSGLQFPNYSSELNVNALELDDSALYLCASSLRSSYNEQFFGPGTRLTVL.

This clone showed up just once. The CDR3 DNA follows: TGTGCCAGCAGCTTAGAGCCAGGGAACACTGAAGCTTTCTTT. Translation gives CASSLEPGNTEAFF. This sequence joins TRBV7-2 and TRBJ1-1, with D unresolved. The V gene's germline CDR1 is SGHTA and CDR2 FQGNSA. Trimming removed 1 base at V and 1 base at J, with 7 bases between. The CDR3 loop spans 14 amino acids.

CDR3 sequence reads: CASSGGSTGELFF. The CDR3 region has the DNA TGTGCCAGCAGCGGGGGGAGCACCGGGGAGCTGTTTTTT. The chain recombines TRBV28 with TRBJ2-2; 7 positions agree with TRBD2. With V trimmed by 6 bases and J by 4 bases, 2 bases remained unmatched. The germline V gene has CDR1 MDHEN and CDR2 SYDVKM. This CDR3 has 13 residues.

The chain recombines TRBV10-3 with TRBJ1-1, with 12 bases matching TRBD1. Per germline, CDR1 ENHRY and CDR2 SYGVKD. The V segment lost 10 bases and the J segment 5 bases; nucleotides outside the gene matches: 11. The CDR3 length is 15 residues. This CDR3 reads CATARGQGAVTEAFF. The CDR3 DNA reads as TGTGCCACAGCCCGGGGACAGGGGGCGGTGACTGAAGCTTTCTTT.

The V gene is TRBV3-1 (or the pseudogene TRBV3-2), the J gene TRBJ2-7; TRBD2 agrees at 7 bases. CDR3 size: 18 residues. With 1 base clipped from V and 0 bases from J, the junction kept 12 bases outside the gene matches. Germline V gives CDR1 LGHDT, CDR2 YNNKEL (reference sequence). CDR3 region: CASSQGSHGGYSSYEQYF. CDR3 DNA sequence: TGTGCCAGCAGCCAAGGATCCCACGGGGGGTATAGCTCCTACGAGCAGTACTTC.

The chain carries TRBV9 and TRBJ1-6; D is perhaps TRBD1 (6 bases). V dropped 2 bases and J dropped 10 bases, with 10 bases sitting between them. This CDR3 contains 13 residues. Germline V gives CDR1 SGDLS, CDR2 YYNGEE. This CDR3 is CASSVGGTSPLHF. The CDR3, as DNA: TGTGCCAGCAGCGTTGGGGGCACGTCACCCCTCCACTTT.